These T cell receptor beta chains were read from a single sample in a study of shared clonotypes between healthy human individuals. TCRdb keeps only in-frame clones here, not all; method: immunoSEQ multiplex PCR. The sample includes some 1 million clones, more than 60% of them seen just once. What was sequenced was memory CD4+ T cells sorted from blood. These receptor sequences come from a young man in good health. Both conserved end residues are part of each CDR3. D genes are given only for firm matches. The listing skips clone size in some rows; elsewhere it reads once, few, many or a size class.

d_call	v_call	clone_size	j_call	cdr3_aa	cdr3_nt
.	TRBV29-1	few	TRBJ1-5	CSVGGEGPYQPQHF	TGCAGCGTCGGTGGGGAGGGGCCTTATCAGCCCCAGCATTTT
TRBD1	TRBV28	.	TRBJ2-1	CASSLWGQGLDEQFF	TGTGCCAGCAGTTTATGGGGACAGGGTCTCGATGAGCAGTTCTTC
.	TRBV4-3	once	TRBJ2-2	CASSQGFTGELFF	TGCGCCAGCAGCCAGGGGTTCACCGGGGAGCTGTTTTTT
TRBD2	TRBV5-1	.	TRBJ2-3	CASSPGGRGYTDTQYF	TGCGCCAGCAGCCCGGGGGGACGGGGGTACACAGATACGCAGTATTTT
TRBD2	TRBV19	once	TRBJ2-1	CASSIGPSGYGLGYEQFF	TGTGCCAGTAGTATAGGTCCTAGCGGATATGGCTTGGGGTATGAGCAGTTCTTC
.	TRBV5-6	.	TRBJ2-6	CASSSTGNSGANVLTF	TGTGCCAGCAGCTCCACAGGAAACTCTGGGGCCAACGTCCTGACTTTC
TRBD1	TRBV7-9	few	TRBJ1-1	CALQDRVTEAFF	TGTGCCCTGCAGGACAGGGTCACTGAAGCTTTCTTT
.	TRBV28	few	TRBJ1-1	CASNPHGQLNTEAFF	TGTGCCAGCAACCCGCATGGGCAACTGAACACTGAAGCTTTCTTT
.	TRBV4-3	.	TRBJ2-3	CASSQDSAGATDTQYF	TGCGCCAGCAGCCAAGACTCGGCGGGGGCCACAGATACGCAGTATTTT
TRBD2	TRBV27	.	TRBJ2-3	CASSFLPSGTSTDTQYF	TGTGCCAGCAGTTTTCTACCTAGCGGGACTAGCACAGATACGCAGTATTTT
.	TRBV7-3	.	TRBJ2-6	CASSLQGNPFNSGANVLTF	TGTGCCAGCAGCTTACAGGGGAACCCGTTTAACTCTGGGGCCAACGTCCTGACTTTC
.	TRBV10-1	few	TRBJ1-1	CASILTEAFF	TGCGCCAGCATTTTGACTGAAGCTTTCTTT
TRBD1	TRBV9	many	TRBJ2-5	CASSRTGVGETQYF	TGTGCCAGCAGCAGGACAGGGGTCGGAGAGACCCAGTACTTC
.	TRBV6-1	.	TRBJ1-5	CASSEDQLYQPQHF	TGTGCCAGCAGTGAAGACCAGCTATATCAGCCCCAGCATTTT
.	TRBV5-1	.	TRBJ2-5	CASSLGPQETQYF	TGCGCCAGCAGCTTGGGACCACAAGAGACCCAGTACTTC
TRBD2	TRBV5-1	.	TRBJ2-1	CASSRMEAGGPGDDAFF	TGCGCCAGCAGCCGTATGGAAGCGGGAGGGCCGGGAGATGATGCGTTCTTC
TRBD2	TRBV11-3	.	TRBJ2-7	CASSLAAGGLGNEQYF	TGTGCCAGCAGCTTAGCAGCGGGAGGGCTTGGGAACGAGCAGTACTTC
.	TRBV11-2	few	TRBJ2-7	CASSLSAGNSYEQYF	TGTGCCAGCAGCTTAAGCGCAGGCAACTCCTACGAGCAGTACTTC
.	TRBV18	.	TRBJ1-4	CASSSQGGTGEKLFF	TGTGCCAGCTCATCTCAGGGCGGGACTGGTGAAAAACTGTTTTTT
.	TRBV7-6	.	TRBJ2-7	CASSSYNYEQYF	TGTGCCAGCAGCTCCTACAACTACGAGCAGTACTTC
.	TRBV5-3	.	TRBJ1-1	CARSRLEDTEAFF	TGTGCCAGAAGCCGATTGGAGGACACTGAAGCTTTCTTT
.	TRBV4-1	once	TRBJ2-7	CASSQVGPVTEQYF	TGCGCCAGCAGCCAGGTTGGTCCGGTTACGGAGCAGTACTTC
.	TRBV5-6	.	TRBJ2-1	CASSLEGFEQFF	TGTGCCAGCAGCTTGGAGGGATTTGAGCAGTTCTTC
TRBD1	TRBV5-1	once	TRBJ1-2	CASSRTGPTNYGYTF	TGCGCCAGCAGCCGGACAGGCCCTACTAACTATGGCTACACCTTC
TRBD1	TRBV10-3	few	TRBJ2-7	CASQTGNYEQYF	TGTGCCTCCCAGACAGGGAACTACGAGCAGTACTTC
.	TRBV18	once	TRBJ2-2	CASSPASANTGELFF	TGTGCCAGCTCACCAGCTAGCGCGAACACCGGGGAGCTGTTTTTT
.	TRBV18	.	TRBJ2-2	CASSPRGTGELFF	TGTGCCAGCTCACCACGCGGAACCGGGGAGCTGTTTTTT
.	TRBV7-2	.	TRBJ1-2	CATTPSRSYGYTF	TGTGCCACCACGCCCTCGAGATCCTATGGCTACACCTTC
.	TRBV4-1	few	TRBJ1-4	CASSQVLVEKLFF	TGCGCCAGCAGCCAAGTTCTGGTCGAAAAACTGTTTTTT
.	TRBV19	.	TRBJ1-2	CASNLHVGPYGYTF	TGTGCCAGTAACCTCCACGTCGGGCCCTATGGCTACACCTTC
TRBD1	TRBV28	.	TRBJ2-7	CASFPGQASYEQYF	TGTGCCAGCTTCCCGGGACAGGCTTCTTACGAGCAGTACTTC
TRBD2	TRBV25-1	.	TRBJ2-7	CASRGGIGSYEQYF	TGTGCCAGCAGGGGGGGGATCGGCTCCTACGAGCAGTACTTC
TRBD1	TRBV27	.	TRBJ2-2	CASSSSSGTGRTGELFF	TGTGCCAGCAGTTCATCATCCGGGACAGGGAGAACCGGGGAGCTGTTTTTT